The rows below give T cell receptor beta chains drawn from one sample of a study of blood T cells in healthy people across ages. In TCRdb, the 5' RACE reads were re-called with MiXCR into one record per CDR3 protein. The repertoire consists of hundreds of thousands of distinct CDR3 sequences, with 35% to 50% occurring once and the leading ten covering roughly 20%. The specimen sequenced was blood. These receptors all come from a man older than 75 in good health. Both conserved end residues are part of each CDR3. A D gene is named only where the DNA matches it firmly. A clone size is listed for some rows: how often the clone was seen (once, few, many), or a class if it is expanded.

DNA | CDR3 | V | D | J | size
TGTGCCAGCAGTTTATCCGGGGGGAACGAGCAGTACTTC | CASSLSGGNEQYF | TRBV28 | TRBD2 | TRBJ2-7 | many
TGTGCCAGCAGTTTAACGGGACTAGCGGAACTTGTTTACGAGCAGTACTTC | CASSLTGLAELVYEQYF | TRBV28 | TRBD2 | TRBJ2-7 | -
TGTGCCAGCAGCGAGGGCCACGGGACTAGGGCGTACTTC | CASSEGHGTRAYF | TRBV7-2 | TRBD2 | TRBJ2-4 | -
TGCGCCAGCAGCTTGGGCCCCAGCACAGATACGCAGTATTTT | CASSLGPSTDTQYF | TRBV5-1 | - | TRBJ2-3 | many
TGTGCCAGCAGCGGAGGGACAGGTCCAAGAGTGACCCAGTACTTC | CASSGGTGPRVTQYF | TRBV12-3/TRBV12-4 | TRBD1 | TRBJ2-5 | many
TGCAGTGCTAGAGTACTAGCGGGGTCCACAGATACGCAGTATTTT | CSARVLAGSTDTQYF | TRBV20-1 | TRBD2 | TRBJ2-3 | -
TGTGCCAGCAGCCCGCGACTAGCGGGAGGGTACGAGCAGTACTTC | CASSPRLAGGYEQYF | TRBV14 | TRBD2 | TRBJ2-7 | -
TGTGCCAGCAGCCAAGGACAGGATCGCCAAGAGACCCAGTACTTC | CASSQGQDRQETQYF | TRBV4-2 | - | TRBJ2-5 | -
TGTGCCAGCTCAACGGGGGGGCGTGACACAGATACGCAGTATTTT | CASSTGGRDTDTQYF | TRBV12-3/TRBV12-4 | TRBD2 | TRBJ2-3 | -
TGTGCCAGCAGCCCTAGTCGGTTTTTGGCCAAAAACATTCAGTACTTC | CASSPSRFLAKNIQYF | TRBV7-2 | - | TRBJ2-4 | few
TGTGCGTCGACTAGCGGACCTGTGCGGGAGCAGTACTTC | CASTSGPVREQYF | TRBV12-3/TRBV12-4 | TRBD2 | TRBJ2-7 | -
TGTGCCAGCAGCTTAGTGGGAGGGGGCGCTCCCCTAATTTACAATGAGCAGTTCTTC | CASSLVGGGAPLIYNEQFF | TRBV7-2 | - | TRBJ2-1 | -
TGTGCCAGCAGCCAAGAGGGACAGATCTCCTACAATGAGCAGTTCTTC | CASSQEGQISYNEQFF | TRBV3-1 | TRBD1 | TRBJ2-1 | -
TGCGCCAGCAGCCAAGGCTGGGGGGTCGGCACAGATACGCAGTATTTT | CASSQGWGVGTDTQYF | TRBV4-1 | - | TRBJ2-3 | -
TGTGCCAGCAGTGAATCGGGACAGGGTAATGAAAAACTGTTTTTT | CASSESGQGNEKLFF | TRBV25-1 | TRBD1 | TRBJ1-4 | -
TGTGCCAGCAGCCCAGGAGGTAGCGGGAGGAATGAGCAGTTCTTC | CASSPGGSGRNEQFF | TRBV7-2 | TRBD2 | TRBJ2-1 | -
TGCAGTGCTCCCCGGGGGTCTACAGATACGCAGTATTTT | CSAPRGSTDTQYF | TRBV20-1 | - | TRBJ2-3 | -
TGTGCCACACAAAGCAAATACCAAGAGACCCAGTACTTC | CATQSKYQETQYF | TRBV28 | - | TRBJ2-5 | many
TGTGCCAGCAGCCAAGATATGGTCGGCGGGAGGGCAGAGACCCAGTACTTC | CASSQDMVGGRAETQYF | TRBV3-1 | TRBD2 | TRBJ2-5 | -
TGTGCCAGCAGCTTATCGGACTCTGACAATGAGCAGTACTTC | CASSLSDSDNEQYF | TRBV7-2 | - | TRBJ2-7 | few
TGTGCCAGCAGTAGGGATGACCCAAAAGAGACCCAGTACTTC | CASSRDDPKETQYF | TRBV12-3/TRBV12-4 | - | TRBJ2-5 | many
TGTGCCAGCAGTTACGCCCGAGCGGGAGGGCCGTACGAGCAGTACTTC | CASSYARAGGPYEQYF | TRBV6-5 | TRBD2 | TRBJ2-7 | -
TGTGCCAGCATAGGCATGGCAGGGACGGAGACCCAGTACTTC | CASIGMAGTETQYF | TRBV2 | - | TRBJ2-5 | few
TGTGCCAGCAGTTTGTCTACTAGCGGGAGACTGGGCGAGCAGTACTTC | CASSLSTSGRLGEQYF | TRBV27 | TRBD2 | TRBJ2-7 | -
TGCGCCAGCAGCGTGGCAATGGGAGGGGAGACCCAGTACTTC | CASSVAMGGETQYF | TRBV5-1 | TRBD2 | TRBJ2-5 | few
TGCAGCGTTCCTCAGGCCGATACGCAGTATTTT | CSVPQADTQYF | TRBV29-1 | - | TRBJ2-3 | -
TGTGCCAGCTCACCAAACACCGGGGAGAACACTGAAGCTTTCTTT | CASSPNTGENTEAFF | TRBV18 | - | TRBJ1-1 | -
TGTGCCATCAGCAGTAATGAAAAACTGTTTTTT | CAISSNEKLFF | TRBV10-3 | - | TRBJ1-4 | few
TGCAGTGCTGGGAAGGGGGAAACAGGGGGCGGCTACGAGCAGTACTTC | CSAGKGETGGGYEQYF | TRBV20-1 | TRBD1 | TRBJ2-7 | -
TGCAGCGTTGGGGGGCGGCAAGAGGTCAATGAGCAGTACTTC | CSVGGRQEVNEQYF | TRBV29-1 | - | TRBJ2-5 | -
TGTGCCAGCAGTTGGACCGGACTAGCGGGCGAGCAGTACTTC | CASSWTGLAGEQYF | TRBV28 | TRBD2 | TRBJ2-7 | once
TGTGCCTTTACGGGAGGTATTTCCTACGAGCAGTACTTC | CAFTGGISYEQYF | TRBV30 | TRBD2 | TRBJ2-7 | few
TGTGCCAGCAGCTCCCCGACAGGGGCAGGGAATGAGCAGTTCTTC | CASSSPTGAGNEQFF | TRBV11-1 | TRBD1 | TRBJ2-1 | few
TGTGCCAGCTCACGCGGGACAGGGGAATCCTACAATGAGCAGTTCTTC | CASSRGTGESYNEQFF | TRBV18 | TRBD1 | TRBJ2-1 | many
TGTGCCAGCAGCTCGGAACTAGCGACTAGCACAGATACGCAGTATTTT | CASSSELATSTDTQYF | TRBV7-9 | TRBD2 | TRBJ2-3 | -
TGTGCCAGCAGTGAAGCTTACCGGGACATTCAGTACTTC | CASSEAYRDIQYF | TRBV2 | - | TRBJ2-4 | once
TGTGCCTGCAGCCAGACTTCGGGCGAGCAGTTCTTC | CACSQTSGEQFF | TRBV7-2 | - | TRBJ2-1 | -
TGTGCCAGCAGCACTGGAGGGAGTGATACGCAGTATTTT | CASSTGGSDTQYF | TRBV9 | - | TRBJ2-3 | once
TGTGCCAGCAGTTTACCCGACACAAGCAATCAGCCCCAGCATTTT | CASSLPDTSNQPQHF | TRBV12-3/TRBV12-4 | - | TRBJ1-5 | -
TGCAGCGTTCGGAAAGCGTCTACCAATCAGGGTACGCAGTATTTT | CSVRKASTNQGTQYF | TRBV29-1 | - | TRBJ2-3 | -
TGTGCCAGCAGGGGGACAGGGGGCCACGAGCAGTACTTC | CASRGTGGHEQYF | TRBV27 | TRBD1 | TRBJ2-7 | many
TGTGCCAGCAGCCCCACCGGGGGGAATGAGCAGTTCTTC | CASSPTGGNEQFF | TRBV9 | TRBD2 | TRBJ2-1 | many
TGTGCCAGCACCCTAGACAGGGGACGCTACGAGCAGTACTTC | CASTLDRGRYEQYF | TRBV7-2 | TRBD1 | TRBJ2-7 | -
TGCGCCAGCCCGTGGAGGGCCAACGTCCTGACTTTC | CASPWRANVLTF | TRBV5-1 | - | TRBJ2-6 | few
TGTGCCAGCAGATATGTACTAGCGAACCAAGAGACCCAGTACTTC | CASRYVLANQETQYF | TRBV12-3/TRBV12-4 | TRBD2 | TRBJ2-5 | few
TGCAGCGTTGAAGAACGGGACCTCGGGGCCAAAAACATTCAGTACTTC | CSVEERDLGAKNIQYF | TRBV29-1 | - | TRBJ2-4 | -
TGCGCCAGCAGCTTGGCCGTAGAACAGGGGCCAGATACGCAGTATTTT | CASSLAVEQGPDTQYF | TRBV5-1 | TRBD1 | TRBJ2-3 | many
TGTGCCAGCAGCCAAGAGGCAAACGGACTGGACATAGGATCTGAGCAGTACTTC | CASSQEANGLDIGSEQYF | TRBV3-1 | - | TRBJ2-5 | once
TGCGGCGTTGAGTATGGGACAGGACTCTATGGCTACACCTTC | CGVEYGTGLYGYTF | TRBV29-1 | TRBD1 | TRBJ1-2 | -
TGTGCCAACAGTTACCAGGGGGCCTATGGCTACACCTTC | CANSYQGAYGYTF | TRBV27 | TRBD1 | TRBJ1-2 | -
TGCAGTGCTAGGTCCGGGACAGCTATAGCCAAAAACATTCAGTACTTC | CSARSGTAIAKNIQYF | TRBV20-1 | TRBD1 | TRBJ2-4 | few
TGCAGCGTTGAAACGAAGGATCATCAATATGGCTACACCTTC | CSVETKDHQYGYTF | TRBV29-1 | - | TRBJ1-2 | -
TGTGCCACCAGTGATTTTGGTACAGCGGGAGCCGGGGAGCTGTTTTTT | CATSDFGTAGAGELFF | TRBV24-1 | TRBD2 | TRBJ2-2 | -
TGTGCCAGCAGACTACTCGCCGGGACTAGCGGGACCAATGAGCAGTTCTTC | CASRLLAGTSGTNEQFF | TRBV6-2/TRBV6-3 | TRBD2 | TRBJ2-1 | few
TGTGCCAGCTCCCGCGGGGAAGCCTGGGGTGAGCAGTACTTC | CASSRGEAWGEQYF | TRBV12-3/TRBV12-4 | - | TRBJ2-7 | once
TGTGCCAGCAGCCCCAACGCGGGGGGCTCCTACAATGAGCAGTTCTTC | CASSPNAGGSYNEQFF | TRBV7-2 | TRBD2 | TRBJ2-1 | few
TGTGCCAGCAGCCCCACTAGCGGGAGGGCCTACGAGCAGTACTTC | CASSPTSGRAYEQYF | TRBV5-5 | TRBD2 | TRBJ2-7 | few
TGCAGTGCTAGAGTGATGACAGGGGTCGCCTACGAGCAGTACTTC | CSARVMTGVAYEQYF | TRBV20-1 | TRBD1 | TRBJ2-7 | -
TGTGCCAGCAGCCGTTCCGGGACTAGGAGGAGGGATACGCAGTATTTT | CASSRSGTRRRDTQYF | TRBV12-3/TRBV12-4 | TRBD2 | TRBJ2-3 | -
TGTGCCAGCAGTGAGCCGACAGGGCCGGCCCCAGATACGCAGTATTTT | CASSEPTGPAPDTQYF | TRBV25-1 | TRBD1 | TRBJ2-3 | many